This TCR beta chain emerged from a study of early T cells in non-severe SARS-CoV-2 infection. On the study more broadly: Chains were not paired, and sequencing was done on bulk RNA from unsorted whole blood. Regarding the study as a whole: The matching step, a VDJdb search, favored anti-spike CD8 responses and missed private and CD4 specificities.

TCRdb fed the 5' RACE reads into MiXCR, producing one record per CDR3 protein. The table shows about 52,000 distinct CDR3 sequences, with around a tenth occurring only once. Germline CDR1 is MDHEN and CDR2 is SYDVKM. This CDR3 spans 11 amino acids. Trimming stripped 7 bases from V and 3 bases from J, with 7 bases between. This clonotype was seen only a few times. Antigen: not known. V gene TRBV28 combines with J gene TRBJ2-7; D not certain. This TCR was sampled from an adult who was a healthcare worker with PCR-confirmed SARS-CoV-2 infection or an uninfected control (not recorded which). The sample consisted of whole blood. CDR3 residues: CASTENYEQYF. The CDR3 DNA is TGTGCCAGCACCGAGAACTACGAGCAGTACTTC.